Following are 6 T cell receptor beta chains from one sample sequenced in a study of cytomegalovirus exposure and HLA in healthy donors. The PCR employed 60 Vbeta primers together with 13 Jbeta primers. Measured with immunoSEQ multiplex PCR; TCRdb has only the in-frame clones, and not every one. The table has 85,000 to 130,000 clones, about 80% seen once. The sequenced material came from PBMCs. Source of these receptors: a woman between 40 and 50 years old in good health and CMV-seronegative.

V usage is TRBV7-9 and J usage is TRBJ2-1, with D possibly being TRBD1 (6 bases). The CDR3 contains 14 residues. From germline, CDR1 is SEHNR and CDR2 FQNEAQ (reference sequence). With 7 bases removed from V and 5 bases from J, the gap between germline ends came to 15 bases. The CDR3 bases are TGTGCCAGCACCCAGGGGAGATTAAACAATGAGCAGTTCTTC. Protein product: CASTQGRLNNEQFF.

V usage is TRBV25-1 and J usage is TRBJ2-7; 9 bases fit TRBD1. The V gene's germline CDR1 is MGHDK and CDR2 SYGVNS. This CDR3 is 16 amino acids long. V dropped 4 bases and J dropped 3; count of bases not matched to a gene: 10. The CDR3 protein is CASSAPGTGTLYEQYF. The CDR3 DNA reads as TGTGCCAGCAGTGCCCCCGGGACAGGGACTCTCTACGAGCAGTACTTC.

The V call is TRBV28, the J call TRBJ1-2; 9 nucleotides agree with TRBD1. This CDR3 is 13 amino acids long. V shed 5 bases, J shed 8 bases, and the junction held 6 bases outside the gene matches. Per the germline V gene, CDR1 is MDHEN and CDR2 is SYDVKM. The CDR3 region has the DNA TGTGCCAGCAGTAGGGACAGGGTACCCGGCTACACCTTC. Translated, it gives CASSRDRVPGYTF.

The rearrangement links TRBV14 to TRBJ1-2; TRBD1 agrees at 9 bases. CDR3 length equals 14 residues. In germline, CDR1 is SGHDN, CDR2 FVKESK. The J segment lost 8 bases and the V segment lost 4 bases, leaving 8 bases of the junction unmatched. As DNA, the CDR3 is TGTGCCAGCAGCCGGGACAGGGCTCAGGGGGGCTACACCTTC. Translation: CASSRDRAQGGYTF.

The chain is built from TRBV28 and TRBJ2-6; tentative D call: TRBD2 (6 bases). Trimming stripped 8 bases from V and 2 bases from J, with 13 bases between. The CDR3 has 15 amino acids. Germline V gives CDR1 MDHEN, CDR2 SYDVKM. The CDR3 region is CASEFGGAGANVLTF. CDR3 coding DNA: TGTGCCAGCGAATTCGGAGGGGCTGGGGCCAACGTCCTGACTTTC.

The rearrangement joins TRBV30 to TRBJ2-7, with 8 bases lining up with TRBD1. Per germline, CDR1 GTSNPN and CDR2 SVGIG (reference sequence). The CDR3 covers 13 residues. Germline trimming cut 6 bases from V and 2 bases from J; bases unmatched to any gene: 6. The CDR3 reads CACTTGVPYEQYF. For the CDR3, the DNA is TGTGCCTGCACGACAGGGGTTCCCTACGAGCAGTACTTC.